The clone carrying this T cell receptor beta chain was recorded at least ten times. The antigen is unknown. The entry originates in a study of early T cells in non-severe SARS-CoV-2 infection. Turning to the study itself: Chains were unpaired, as sequencing was done on bulk RNA from unsorted whole blood.

Findings and limits, study-wide: Clonotype matching in VDJdb favored anti-spike CD8 responses and did not capture private and CD4 specificities.

The TCR library protocol attached unique molecular identifiers to the individual cDNA molecules. TCRdb re-called the 5' RACE reads through MiXCR, storing one row per CDR3 protein. The sample has just under 60,000 distinct CDR3 sequences, 7.7% seen once; the top ten hold approximately 3.1%. This receptor was identified in an adult who was a healthcare worker with PCR-confirmed SARS-CoV-2 infection or an uninfected control (not recorded which). The sample taken for sequencing was whole blood.

The CDR3 region is CASSPRGARTGGVTEAFF. The CDR3 nucleotides read TGTGCCAGCAGCCCTCGAGGGGCCAGGACAGGGGGCGTCACTGAAGCTTTCTTT. The rearrangement joins TRBV7-6 to TRBJ1-1; 11 bases fit TRBD1. This CDR3 region has 18 residues. The V gene end was trimmed by 5 bases and the J gene end by 4 bases; junction bases not matched to a gene: 15. Germline-derived CDR1 and CDR2 are SGHVS and FNYEAQ.